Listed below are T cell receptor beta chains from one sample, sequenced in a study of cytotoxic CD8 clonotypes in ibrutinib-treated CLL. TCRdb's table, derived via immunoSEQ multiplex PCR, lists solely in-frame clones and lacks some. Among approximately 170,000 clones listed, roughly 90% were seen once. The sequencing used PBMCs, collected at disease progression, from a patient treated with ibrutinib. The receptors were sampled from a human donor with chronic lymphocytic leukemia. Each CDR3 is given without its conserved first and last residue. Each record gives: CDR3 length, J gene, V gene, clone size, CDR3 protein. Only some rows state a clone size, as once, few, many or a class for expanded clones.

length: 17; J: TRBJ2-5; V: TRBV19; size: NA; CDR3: ASSTNRNTGTGTQETQY
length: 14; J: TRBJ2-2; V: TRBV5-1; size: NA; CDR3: ASSHVQGPPPGELF
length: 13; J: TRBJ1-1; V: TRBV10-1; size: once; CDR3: ASRGREGWSTEAF
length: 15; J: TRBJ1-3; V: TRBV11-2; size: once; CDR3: ASSSATGPFGGNTIY
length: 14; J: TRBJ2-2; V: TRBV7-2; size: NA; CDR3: ASNRGLFRNTGELF
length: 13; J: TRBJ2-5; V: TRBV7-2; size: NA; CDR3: ASSHSTGTQETQY
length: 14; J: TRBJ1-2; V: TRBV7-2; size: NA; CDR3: ASSLGPGQGTYGYT
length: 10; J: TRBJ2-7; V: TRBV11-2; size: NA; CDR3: ASSQISYEQY
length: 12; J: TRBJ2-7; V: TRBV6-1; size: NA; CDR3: ASSDRGNSYEQY
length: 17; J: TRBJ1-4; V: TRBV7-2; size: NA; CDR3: ASSLGRSLKFATNEKLF
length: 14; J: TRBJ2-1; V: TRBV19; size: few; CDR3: ASSIPGLAGYNEQF
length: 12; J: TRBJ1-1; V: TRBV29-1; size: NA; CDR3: SVSPTLMNTEAF
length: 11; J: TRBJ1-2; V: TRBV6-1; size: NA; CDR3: ASPERGGDGYT
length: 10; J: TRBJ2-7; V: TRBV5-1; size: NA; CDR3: ASSLDGLQQY
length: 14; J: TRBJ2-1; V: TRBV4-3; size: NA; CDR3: ASSQDADRLFNEQF
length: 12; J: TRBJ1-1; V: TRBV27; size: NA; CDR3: ASSFQVSNTEAF
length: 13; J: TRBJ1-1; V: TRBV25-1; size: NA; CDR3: ASSEYDPGNTEAF
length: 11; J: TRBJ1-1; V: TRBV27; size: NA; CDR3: ASSFGGGTEAF
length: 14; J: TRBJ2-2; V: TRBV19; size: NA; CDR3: ASEPTGTRDTGELF
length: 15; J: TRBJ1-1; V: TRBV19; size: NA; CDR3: ASSLGGANLMNTEAF
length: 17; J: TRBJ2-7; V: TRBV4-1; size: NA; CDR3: ASSQDGNPSGRFSYEQY
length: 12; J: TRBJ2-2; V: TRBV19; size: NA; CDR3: ASRSGTNTGELF
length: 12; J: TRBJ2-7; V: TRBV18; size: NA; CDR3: ASSQEGGSYEQY
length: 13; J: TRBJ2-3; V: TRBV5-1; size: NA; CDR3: ASRDWGAKGDTQY
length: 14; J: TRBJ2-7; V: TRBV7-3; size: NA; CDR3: ASSLSGTGGFHEQY
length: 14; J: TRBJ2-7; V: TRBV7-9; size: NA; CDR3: ASSPHSSGSTYEQY
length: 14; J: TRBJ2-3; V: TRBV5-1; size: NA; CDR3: ASSPFWTGSTDTQY
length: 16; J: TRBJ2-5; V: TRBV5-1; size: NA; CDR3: ASSWRGVQGESPETQY
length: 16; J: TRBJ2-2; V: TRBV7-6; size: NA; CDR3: ASSQGRDRGPNTGELF
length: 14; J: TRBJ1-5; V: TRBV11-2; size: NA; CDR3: ASSLGGGYSNQPQH
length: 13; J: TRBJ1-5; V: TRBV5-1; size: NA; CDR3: ASSPEGDSNQPQH
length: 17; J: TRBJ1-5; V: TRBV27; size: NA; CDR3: ASSPTHPTGSGSNQPQH
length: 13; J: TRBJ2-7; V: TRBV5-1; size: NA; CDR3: ASSLDSRNTYEQY
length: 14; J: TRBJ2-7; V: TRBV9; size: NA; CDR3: ASSPYSGRVDYEQY
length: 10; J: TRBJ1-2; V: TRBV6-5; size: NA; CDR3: ASAGQAYGYT
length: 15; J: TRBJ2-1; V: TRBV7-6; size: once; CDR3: ASSPFPSGSGANEQF
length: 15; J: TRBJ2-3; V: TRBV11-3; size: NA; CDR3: ASSQTSSGRQTDTQY